A selection of T cell receptor beta chains follows, all from one sample in a study of T-cell memory formation after mild COVID-19. TCRdb passed the 5' RACE reads through MiXCR, listing each CDR3 protein once. Of some 260,000 distinct CDR3 sequences listed, 15% to 20% are singletons. The specimen sequenced was PBMCs or a T cell subset sorted from them (not recorded which). These TCRs come from a man aged 18 to 29 who had mild COVID-19 (a few samples of this study predate the infection). Cell type and time point are not known. Each CDR3 is given with its conserved first and last residue. The D gene is left open where the match is weak. Where a row states a size, it is once, few, many or the class of an expanded clone; other rows omit it.

v_call	clone_size	j_call	cdr3_length	d_call	cdr3_nt	cdr3_aa
TRBV18	NA	TRBJ1-2	14	NA	TGTGCCAGCTCCCCCACGGGCGCGGGTGATGGCTACACCTTC	CASSPTGAGDGYTF
TRBV4-2	few	TRBJ1-2	14	NA	TGTGCCAGCAGCCAAGTAGGCAGGGATCGTGGCTACACCTTC	CASSQVGRDRGYTF
TRBV11-3	NA	TRBJ1-1	15	NA	TGTGCCAGCAGCCAAGCGCGCAGTCTGAACACTGAAGCTTTCTTT	CASSQARSLNTEAFF
TRBV28	NA	TRBJ2-3	14	TRBD2	TGTGCCAGCGGCCTGGGGGGGTCGGCAGATACGCAGTATTTT	CASGLGGSADTQYF
TRBV7-2	few	TRBJ1-2	14	TRBD1	TGTGCCAGCAGCCTGAACAGGGGGGGGTATGGCTACACCTTC	CASSLNRGGYGYTF
TRBV3-2	NA	TRBJ2-1	15	NA	TGTGCCAGCAGCCAAGAGGGGATTGGGAGAAATGAGCAGTTCTTC	CASSQEGIGRNEQFF
TRBV19	few	TRBJ2-7	13	NA	TGTGCCAGTAGTATGGCAGGGGTCTACGAGCAGTACTTC	CASSMAGVYEQYF
TRBV6-5	few	TRBJ2-3	18	TRBD1	TGTGCCAGCAGTTACTTTCCAAGGACAGGGAGTTTGGCAGATACGCAGTATTTT	CASSYFPRTGSLADTQYF
TRBV5-6	few	TRBJ2-3	15	NA	TGTGCCAGCAGCCTGCCGGGGGTTGCCGCAGATACGCAGTATTTT	CASSLPGVAADTQYF
TRBV5-1	NA	TRBJ1-2	17	NA	TGCGCCAGCAGCTCGCGGCCTGGCCTTTTACTCGACTATGGCTACACCTTC	CASSSRPGLLLDYGYTF
TRBV20-1	NA	TRBJ2-5	15	TRBD2	TGCAGTGCTAGTAGGTCTAGCGGGGGGGAAGAGACCCAGTACTTC	CSASRSSGGEETQYF
TRBV6-5	NA	TRBJ1-2	13	NA	TGTGCCAGCAGCCGAGACAGGCCCTCCGGCTACACCTTC	CASSRDRPSGYTF
TRBV5-1	NA	TRBJ2-5	12	NA	TGCGCCAGCAGCTTGGACGGATACACCCAGTACTTC	CASSLDGYTQYF
TRBV20-1	NA	TRBJ1-5	16	NA	TGCAGTGCTAGCCCCCAGGGCTCGGGAAGCGGTCAGCCCCAGCATTTT	CSASPQGSGSGQPQHF
TRBV6-2/TRBV6-3	few	TRBJ1-2	15	TRBD1	TGTGCCAGCAGTTCCCGGACAGGGAGTGGCTATGGCTACACCTTC	CASSSRTGSGYGYTF
TRBV12-3/TRBV12-4	once	TRBJ1-1	14	TRBD1	TGTGCCAGCAGGCCTTCAGGGGGGAACACTGAAGCTTTCTTT	CASRPSGGNTEAFF
TRBV4-3	many	TRBJ1-2	16	NA	TGCGCCAGCAGCCAAGATCTGGGGGACTTTGACTATGGCTACACCTTC	CASSQDLGDFDYGYTF